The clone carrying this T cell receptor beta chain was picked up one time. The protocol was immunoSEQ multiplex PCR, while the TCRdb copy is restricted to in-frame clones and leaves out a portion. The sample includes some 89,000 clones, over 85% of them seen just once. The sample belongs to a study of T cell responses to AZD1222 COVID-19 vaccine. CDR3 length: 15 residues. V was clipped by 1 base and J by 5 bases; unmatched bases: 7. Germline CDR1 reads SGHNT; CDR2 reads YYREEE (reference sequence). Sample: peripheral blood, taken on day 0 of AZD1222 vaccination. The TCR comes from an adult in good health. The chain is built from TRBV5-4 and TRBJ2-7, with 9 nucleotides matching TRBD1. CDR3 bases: TGTGCCAGCAGCTTGCAGACAGGGGGATCCGACGAGCAGTACTTC. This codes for CASSLQTGGSDEQYF.